This T cell receptor beta chain was sequenced during a study of blood T cell repertoires in COVID-19. Produced via immunoSEQ multiplex PCR; TCRdb's table is partial and in-frame only. The table lists about 300,000 clones, around 87% of them singletons. V lost 3 bases, J lost 8 bases, and 19 bases lay in between. Looked up from germline, CDR1 is MNHEY and CDR2 is SMNVEV (reference sequence). This CDR3 comprises 15 residues. Sequenced: peripheral blood. The receptor's source is a woman in her thirties or forties who had recovered from COVID-19. The J gene is TRBJ1-2, the V gene TRBV27; weak D call: TRBD1 (5 bases). Here the CDR3 DNA reads TGTGCCAGCAGTTTGCGTACGGGGGTGGCGGGAGGCTACACCTTC. It encodes CASSLRTGVAGGYTF.